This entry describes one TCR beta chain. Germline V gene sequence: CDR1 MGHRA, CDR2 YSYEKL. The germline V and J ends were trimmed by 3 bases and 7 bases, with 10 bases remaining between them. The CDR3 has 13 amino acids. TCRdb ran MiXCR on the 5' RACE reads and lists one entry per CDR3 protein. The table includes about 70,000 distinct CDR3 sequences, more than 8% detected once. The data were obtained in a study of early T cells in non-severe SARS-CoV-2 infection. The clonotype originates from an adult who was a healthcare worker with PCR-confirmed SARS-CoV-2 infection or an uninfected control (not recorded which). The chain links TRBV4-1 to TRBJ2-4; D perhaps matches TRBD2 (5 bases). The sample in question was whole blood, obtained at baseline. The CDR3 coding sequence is TGCGCCAGCAGCCAGGATAGGAGGAACATTCAGTACTTC. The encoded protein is CASSQDRRNIQYF.